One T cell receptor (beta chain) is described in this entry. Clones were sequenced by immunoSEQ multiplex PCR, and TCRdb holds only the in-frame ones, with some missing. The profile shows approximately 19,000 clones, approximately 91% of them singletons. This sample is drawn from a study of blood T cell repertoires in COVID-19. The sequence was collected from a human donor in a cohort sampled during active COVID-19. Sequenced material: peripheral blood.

The CDR3 spells CASSPPGTGEAFF. The CDR3 coding sequence is TGTGCCAGCTCACCCCCCGGGACAGGGGAGGCTTTCTTT. This chain connects TRBV18 to TRBJ1-1, with 10 bases identical to TRBD1. CDR1 is KGHSH, CDR2 LQKENI, per germline. The CDR3 has 13 amino acids. V dropped 3 bases and J dropped 11; count of bases not matched to a gene: 6.